This TCR beta chain comes out of a study of T cells in Graves' hyperthyroidism and ophthalmopathy. Study-wide results and caveats: Most thyroid-expanded clonotypes above 0.001 were also found in blood.

This CDR3 region has 14 residues. The germline gives CDR1 SQVTM, CDR2 ANQGSEA. The ends lost 5 bases at V and 0 bases at J; junction bases unmatched: 4. The study included ophthalmopathy patients with Clinical Activity Score at least 3, NOSPECS grade at least 4 and duration under 3 months. PBMCs were collected from an approximately 9.5 ml volume of fresh peripheral blood. TCR beta CDR3 sequences were amplified from RNA transcripts. The HTBI primer set drove a first-round RT-PCR of the TCR CDR3. TCRdb itself ran the multiplex PCR reads through MiXCR, one entry per CDR3 protein. The sample shows some 370,000 distinct CDR3 sequences, around 15% of them seen only once. In this sample, this clonotype turned up many times. What it recognizes is unknown.

This sequence originates from a man over 45 with Graves' ophthalmopathy. The chain uses TRBV29-1 and TRBJ2-1; 7 bases align to TRBD2. Sequencing was done on a sample of blood. The CDR3 loop reads CSVLAGSSYNEQFF. For the CDR3, the DNA is TGCAGCGTTTTAGCGGGCAGCTCCTACAATGAGCAGTTCTTC.